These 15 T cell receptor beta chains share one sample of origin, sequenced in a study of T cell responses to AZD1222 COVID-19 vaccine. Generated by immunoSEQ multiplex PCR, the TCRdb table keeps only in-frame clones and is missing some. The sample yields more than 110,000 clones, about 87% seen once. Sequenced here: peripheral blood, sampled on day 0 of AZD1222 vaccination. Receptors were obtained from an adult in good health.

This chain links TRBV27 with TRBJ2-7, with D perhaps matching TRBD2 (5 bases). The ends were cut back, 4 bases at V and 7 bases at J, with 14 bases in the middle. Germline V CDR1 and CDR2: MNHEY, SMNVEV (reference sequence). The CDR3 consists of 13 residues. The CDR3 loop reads CASSSSTKGEQYF. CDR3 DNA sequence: TGTGCCAGCAGTTCCTCGACTAAGGGAGAGCAGTACTTC.

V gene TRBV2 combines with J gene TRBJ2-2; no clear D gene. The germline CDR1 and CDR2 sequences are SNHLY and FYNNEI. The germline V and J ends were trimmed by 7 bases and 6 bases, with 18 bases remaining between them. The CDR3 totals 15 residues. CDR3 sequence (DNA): TGTGCCAGCACCTCTGGTGTACAGTGGGCCGGGGAGCTGTTTTTT. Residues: CASTSGVQWAGELFF.

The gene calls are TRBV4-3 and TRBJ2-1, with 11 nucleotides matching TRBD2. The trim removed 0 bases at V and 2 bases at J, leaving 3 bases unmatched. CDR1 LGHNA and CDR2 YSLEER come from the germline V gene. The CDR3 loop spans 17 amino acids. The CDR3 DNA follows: TGCGCCAGCAGCCAAGACCCGGGACTAGCGGCCTACAATGAGCAGTTCTTC. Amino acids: CASSQDPGLAAYNEQFF.

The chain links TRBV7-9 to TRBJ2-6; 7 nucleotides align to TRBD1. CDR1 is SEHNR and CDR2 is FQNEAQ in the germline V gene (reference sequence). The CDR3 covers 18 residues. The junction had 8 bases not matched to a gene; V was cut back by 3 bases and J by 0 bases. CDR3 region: CASSFRQGDYSGANVLTF. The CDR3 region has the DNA TGTGCCAGCAGCTTCCGACAGGGAGATTACTCTGGGGCCAACGTCCTGACTTTC. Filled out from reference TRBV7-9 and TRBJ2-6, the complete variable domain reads DTGVSQNPRHKITKRGQNVTFRCDPISEHNRLYWYRQTLGQGPEFLTYFQNEAQLEKSRLLSDRFSAERPKGSFSTLEIQRTEQGDSAMYLCASSFRQGDYSGANVLTFGAGSRLTVL.

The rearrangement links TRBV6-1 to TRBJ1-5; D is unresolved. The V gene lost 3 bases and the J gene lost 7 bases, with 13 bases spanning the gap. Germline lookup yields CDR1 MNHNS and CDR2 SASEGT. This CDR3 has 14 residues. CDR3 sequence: CASSEGLLEQPQHF. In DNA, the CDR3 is TGTGCCAGCAGTGAGGGCCTCCTGGAACAGCCCCAGCATTTT.

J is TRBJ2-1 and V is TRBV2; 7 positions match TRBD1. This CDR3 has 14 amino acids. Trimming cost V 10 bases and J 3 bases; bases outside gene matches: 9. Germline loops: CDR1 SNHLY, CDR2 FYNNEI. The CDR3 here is CATRQGQFYNEQFF. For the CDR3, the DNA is TGTGCCACCCGACAGGGACAATTCTACAATGAGCAGTTCTTC. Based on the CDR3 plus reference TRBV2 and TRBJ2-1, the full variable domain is EPEVTQTPSHQVTQMGQEVILRCVPISNHLYFYWYRQILGQKVEFLVSFYNNEISEKSEIFDDQFSVERPDGSNFTLKIRSTKLEDSAMYFCATRQGQFYNEQFFGPGTRLTVL.

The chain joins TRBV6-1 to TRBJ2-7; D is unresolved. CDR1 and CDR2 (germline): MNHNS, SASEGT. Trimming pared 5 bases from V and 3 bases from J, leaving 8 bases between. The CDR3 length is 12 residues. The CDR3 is CASSSLIYEQYF. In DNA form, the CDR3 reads TGTGCCAGCAGTTCCCTCATCTACGAGCAGTACTTC.

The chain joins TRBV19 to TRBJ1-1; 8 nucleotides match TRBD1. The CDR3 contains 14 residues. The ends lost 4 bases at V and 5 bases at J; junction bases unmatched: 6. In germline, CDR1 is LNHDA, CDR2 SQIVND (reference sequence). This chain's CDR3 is CASSRRQGRTEAFF. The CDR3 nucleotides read TGTGCCAGTAGTAGAAGACAGGGGAGGACTGAAGCTTTCTTT.

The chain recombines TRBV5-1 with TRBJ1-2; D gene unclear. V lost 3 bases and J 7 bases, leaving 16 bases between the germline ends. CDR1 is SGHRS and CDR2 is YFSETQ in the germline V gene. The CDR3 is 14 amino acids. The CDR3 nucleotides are TGCGCCAGCAGCTCCGGCCTCAAGATGACTGGCTACACCTTC. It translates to CASSSGLKMTGYTF.

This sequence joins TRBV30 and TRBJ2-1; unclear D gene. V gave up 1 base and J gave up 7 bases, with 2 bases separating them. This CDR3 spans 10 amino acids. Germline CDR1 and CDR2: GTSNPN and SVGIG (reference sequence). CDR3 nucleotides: TGTGCCTGGAGTGATAATGAGCAGTTCTTC. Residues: CAWSDNEQFF.

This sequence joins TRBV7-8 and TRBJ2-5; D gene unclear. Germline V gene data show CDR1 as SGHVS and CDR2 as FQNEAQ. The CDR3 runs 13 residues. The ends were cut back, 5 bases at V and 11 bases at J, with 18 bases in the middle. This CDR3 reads CASSPPRRSYQYF. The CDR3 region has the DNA TGTGCCAGCAGCCCACCCAGACGGTCGTATCAGTACTTC.

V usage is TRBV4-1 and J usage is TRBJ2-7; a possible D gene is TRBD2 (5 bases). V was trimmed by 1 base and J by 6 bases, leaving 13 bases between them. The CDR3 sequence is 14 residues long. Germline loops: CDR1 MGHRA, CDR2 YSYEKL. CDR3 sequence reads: CASSQANPGGEQYF. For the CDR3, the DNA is TGCGCCAGCAGCCAAGCTAACCCTGGAGGCGAGCAGTACTTC.

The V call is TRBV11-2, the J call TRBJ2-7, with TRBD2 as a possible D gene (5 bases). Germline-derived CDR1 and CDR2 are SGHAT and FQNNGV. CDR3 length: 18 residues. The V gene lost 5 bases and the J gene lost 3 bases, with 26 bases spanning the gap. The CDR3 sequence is CASSPIKRALGEGYEQYF. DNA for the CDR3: TGTGCCAGCAGCCCGATAAAAAGAGCTCTTGGCGAGGGCTACGAGCAGTACTTC.

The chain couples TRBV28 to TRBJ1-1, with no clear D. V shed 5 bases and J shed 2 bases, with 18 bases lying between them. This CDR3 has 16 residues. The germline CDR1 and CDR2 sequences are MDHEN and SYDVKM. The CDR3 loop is CASSPPLTRLNTEAFF. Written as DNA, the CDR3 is TGTGCCAGCAGTCCGCCCCTTACCCGACTTAACACTGAAGCTTTCTTT.

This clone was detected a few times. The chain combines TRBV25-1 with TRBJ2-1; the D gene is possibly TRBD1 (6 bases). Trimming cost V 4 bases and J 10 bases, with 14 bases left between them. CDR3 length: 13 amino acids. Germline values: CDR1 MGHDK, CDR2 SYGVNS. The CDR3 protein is CASSVQGIWEQFF. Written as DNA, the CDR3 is TGTGCCAGCAGTGTCCAGGGGATTTGGGAGCAGTTCTTC.